Shown below are 7 T cell receptor beta chains from a single sample sequenced in a study of CD8 T cells in ankylosing spondylitis. TCRdb used MiXCR to reprocess the 5' RACE reads, holding one entry per CDR3 protein. The repertoire consists of about 340,000 distinct CDR3 sequences, with approximately 14% occurring once and the leading ten covering less than 1.1%. Material for sequencing was blood, either unsorted or a sorted T cell fraction (not recorded which). Every receptor here comes from a male donor with ankylosing spondylitis or in good health (not recorded which).

The chain links TRBV5-4 to TRBJ2-3; no clear D. Germline V CDR1 and CDR2: SGHNT, YYREEE (reference sequence). Trimming removed 0 bases from V and 2 bases from J, with 7 bases in between. CDR3 size: 14 residues. CDR3 region: CASSLGHATDTQYF. In DNA, the CDR3 is TGTGCCAGCAGCTTGGGGCACGCCACAGATACGCAGTATTTT.

This clonotype showed up just a few times. The V gene is TRBV6-1, the J gene TRBJ2-7, with D tentatively TRBD1 (7 bases). The V gene lost 10 bases and the J gene lost 4 bases, with 17 bases spanning the gap. This CDR3 comprises 13 residues. Germline lookup yields CDR1 MNHNS and CDR2 SASEGT. In DNA, the CDR3 is TGTGCCACATTCAGGGGGGCGTCTTACGAGCAGTACTTC. Translating gives CATFRGASYEQYF.

This clonotype was counted ten times or more. V gene TRBV5-1 combines with J gene TRBJ1-1; possible D gene TRBD1, 6 bases. Germline V gene sequence: CDR1 SGHRS, CDR2 YFSETQ. This CDR3 spans 15 amino acids. Trimming pared 5 bases from V and 2 bases from J, leaving 16 bases between. CDR3 residues: CASRVSGQLNTEAFF. DNA for the CDR3: TGCGCCAGCAGGGTTTCCGGACAGCTAAACACTGAAGCTTTCTTT.

This clonotype was counted between two and nine times. V gene TRBV5-1 combines with J gene TRBJ2-7; 8 bases are shared with TRBD1. The CDR3 loop spans 16 amino acids. Looked up from germline, CDR1 is SGHRS and CDR2 is YFSETQ. J gave up 7 bases and V 5 bases, and 17 bases lay outside the gene matches. The CDR3 spells CASRRDIGQGIREQYF. CDR3 DNA sequence: TGCGCCAGCAGGCGAGACATCGGACAGGGTATAAGGGAGCAGTACTTC.

This clonotype was seen ten or more times. The chain is built from TRBV5-1 and TRBJ1-2, with D uncertain. V lost 4 bases, J lost 5 bases, and 15 bases lay in between. Germline lookup yields CDR1 SGHRS and CDR2 YFSETQ. The CDR3 sequence is 14 residues long. CDR3 coding DNA: TGCGCCAGCAGCCCAGACGGGGAGCAGTATGGCTACACCTTC. Residues: CASSPDGEQYGYTF.

The rearrangement uses TRBV20-1 and TRBJ1-6; 7 bases match TRBD1. Trimming removed 6 bases from V and 0 bases from J; junction bases left unmatched: 8. This CDR3 comprises 16 residues. CDR1 DFQATT and CDR2 SNEGSKA come from the germline V gene (reference sequence). The CDR3, as DNA: TGCAGTGCCCAGAAGGGACAGAGCTCCTATAATTCACCCCTCCACTTT. Its translation is CSAQKGQSSYNSPLHF.

This clonotype has at least ten counts. The genes are TRBV10-3 and TRBJ2-5; D is perhaps TRBD2 (5 bases). Trimming cost V 3 bases and J 4 bases, with 9 bases left between them. CDR3 size: 13 residues. From germline, CDR1 is ENHRY and CDR2 SYGVKD. The chain's CDR3 is CAISDGVGETQYF. In nucleotides, the CDR3 is TGTGCCATCAGTGACGGGGTTGGAGAGACCCAGTACTTC.